This TCR beta chain is drawn from a study of PD-1 blockade in classical Hodgkin lymphoma. Overall study results and limits: By C4D1 there was a significant rise in CD4+ TCR diversity but not in CD8+ TCR diversity. Patients with an early start, nivolumab under 1 year after ASCT, were excluded.

About this clone itself: Its target is not known.

V gave up 5 bases and J gave up 3 bases; unmatched junction bases: 9. The CDR3 has 16 residues. Germline V CDR1 and CDR2: SGHTA, FQGTGA. Assay: immunoSEQ multiplex PCR; the TCRdb copy retains only in-frame clones and omits some. The sample gives around 40,000 clones, 78% of which show up once; roughly 12% is in the top ten. Patients all relapsed after autologous stem cell transplantation, and there was variation in brentuximab vedotin exposure. Complete response, partial response or progressive disease made up the best responses. The rearrangement uses TRBV7-3 and TRBJ2-1; 8 bases map to TRBD2. The origin of this receptor is a human donor with classical Hodgkin lymphoma. The sample consisted of peripheral blood mononuclear cells (PBMCs), taken at baseline. CDR3 sequence reads: CASSLLSGTDYNEQFF. As DNA, the CDR3 is TGTGCCAGCAGCCTCCTTAGCGGGACCGACTACAATGAGCAGTTCTTC.